This T cell receptor (beta chain) is drawn from a study of blood T cell repertoires in COVID-19. On the study more broadly: Donors in the United States, Italy and Spain gave samples during acute or convalescent COVID-19.

Germline assignment: CDR1 SGHNT and CDR2 YENEEA. CDR3 length equals 17 residues. V lost 1 base to trimming and J lost 4 bases; unmatched junction nucleotides: 5. The sample holds one count of this clone. Sequencing was performed with immunoSEQ multiplex PCR; in TCRdb, only in-frame clones are kept and a portion is missing. The data contain roughly 410,000 clones, 80% to 90% of them singletons. Sequencing used peripheral blood. The clonotype comes from a man aged 35-49 years with acute or convalescent COVID-19. V usage is TRBV11-3 and J usage is TRBJ2-1, with 12 bases lining up with TRBD1. The CDR3 DNA sequence: TGTGCCAGCAGCTTAGGGGACAGGGGGCAGGATTACAATGAGCAGTTCTTC. As protein: CASSLGDRGQDYNEQFF.